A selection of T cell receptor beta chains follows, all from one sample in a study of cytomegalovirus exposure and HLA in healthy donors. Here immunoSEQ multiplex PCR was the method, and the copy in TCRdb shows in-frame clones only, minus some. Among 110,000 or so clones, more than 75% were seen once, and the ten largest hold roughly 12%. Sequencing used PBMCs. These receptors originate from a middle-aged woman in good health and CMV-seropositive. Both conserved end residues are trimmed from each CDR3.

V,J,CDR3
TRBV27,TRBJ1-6,ASSSRTGRSYNSPLH
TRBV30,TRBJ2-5,AWSLRTREETQY
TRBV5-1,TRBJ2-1,ASSLAGTSNEQF
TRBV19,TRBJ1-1,ASSHISSGEAF
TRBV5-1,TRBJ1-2,ASSLGAANYGYT
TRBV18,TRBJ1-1,ASSPRTGLTEAF
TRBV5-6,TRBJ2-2,ASSRERDSFTGELF
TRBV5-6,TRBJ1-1,ASSLESTEAF
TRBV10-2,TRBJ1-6,ASSESSLTGYLH
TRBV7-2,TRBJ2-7,ASSPQAGGPYEQY
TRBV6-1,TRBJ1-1,ASSEAPGQSLSKAF
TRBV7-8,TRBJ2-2,ASSYTGQTGELF
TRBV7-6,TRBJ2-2,ASSRDSAVRLTGELF
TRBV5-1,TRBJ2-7,ASSLLAGKYEQY
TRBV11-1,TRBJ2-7,ASGTDRVNEQY
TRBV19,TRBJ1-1,ASSIVGSGGTEAF
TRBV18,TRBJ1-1,ASSPDGQTYTEAF
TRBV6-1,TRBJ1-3,ASSEERFGNTIY
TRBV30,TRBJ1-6,AWSVNRGSPLH
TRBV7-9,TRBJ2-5,ASSSRDVDRTRAQY
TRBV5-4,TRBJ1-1,ASSLGTNEAF
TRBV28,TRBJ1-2,ASSPGQTNYGYT
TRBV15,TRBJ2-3,ATSRGTGGGTDTQY
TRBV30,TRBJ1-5,AWSYRVDQPQH
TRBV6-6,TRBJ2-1,ASSPRGGLHNEQF
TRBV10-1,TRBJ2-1,ASSDETSVHNEQF
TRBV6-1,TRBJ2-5,ASSDLSGQREETQY
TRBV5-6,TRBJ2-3,ASSLDGGNTQY
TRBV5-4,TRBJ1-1,ASRKGGATEAF
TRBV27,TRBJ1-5,ASSLYWQGTSNQPQH
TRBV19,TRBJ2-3,ASSPLAGAQY
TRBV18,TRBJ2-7,ASSPGLGAGEQY
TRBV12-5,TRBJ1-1,ASGLVWLRGLTEAF
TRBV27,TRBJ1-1,ASGIGTGEAF
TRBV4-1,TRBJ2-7,ASSQTRLDSSYEQY
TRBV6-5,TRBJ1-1,ASSYSGGGLGTEAF
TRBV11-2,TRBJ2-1,ASSLDRGPYNEQF
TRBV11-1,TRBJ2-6,ASSPFGPSGANVLT
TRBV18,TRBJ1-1,ASSPTGRNTEAF
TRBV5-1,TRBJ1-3,ASSADGGGSGNTIY
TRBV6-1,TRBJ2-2,ASRSPGTSTGELF
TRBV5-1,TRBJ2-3,ASRAAEATDTQY
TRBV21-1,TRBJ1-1,ASSKGQGFEAF
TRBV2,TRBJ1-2,ASSEQGYGYT
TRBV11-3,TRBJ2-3,ASSFRTSGGTIDTQY
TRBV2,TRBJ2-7,ASMRDGAQSSS
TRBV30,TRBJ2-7,AWSQDISSYEQY
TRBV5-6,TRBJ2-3,ASSLGGGARTDTQY